The clone carrying this T cell receptor (beta chain) came up a few times. CDR3 length: 14 residues. V was clipped by 1 base and J by 4 bases, with 5 bases between them. Per germline, CDR1 LGHNA and CDR2 YSLEER. Unique molecular identifiers were used to barcode this TCRbeta library. MiXCR, run by TCRdb on the PCR reads, gives a single entry per CDR3 protein. The sample holds around 440,000 distinct CDR3 sequences, roughly 16% seen once. This sample stems from a study of T-cell reconstitution after alpha-beta-depleted transplantation in children. The genes are TRBV4-3 and TRBJ1-6, with D hard to call. The TCR originated in a boy under two years old who had a stem cell transplant for Wiskott-Aldrich syndrome, so the T cells may come from the graft donor. Sample: PBMCs, mostly from graft donor cells, taken 360 days after TCRalphabeta/CD19-depleted stem cell transplant. The CDR3 nucleotides read TGCGCCAGCAGCCAAGCGGGTTATAATTCACCCCTCCACTTT. This codes for CASSQAGYNSPLHF.